The present TCR beta chain was sequenced within a study of blood T cell repertoires in COVID-19. Produced via immunoSEQ multiplex PCR; TCRdb's table is partial and in-frame only. The table lists a few hundred thousand clones, about 79% of them singletons. Germline V CDR1 and CDR2: SNHLY, FYNNEI. The CDR3 is 15 amino acids. Between the trimmed V and J ends, which lost 3 bases and 8 bases, there was a span of 16 bases. A single count supports this clone. The sample taken for sequencing was peripheral blood. The chain recombines TRBV2 with TRBJ1-4, with TRBD1 as a possible D gene (6 bases). The clonotype originates from a human donor in a cohort sampled during active COVID-19. In nucleotides, the CDR3 is TGTGCCAGCAGTGATGATCCTTTCAGGGGCGAAAAACTGTTTTTT. Translation: CASSDDPFRGEKLFF. Drawing the rest from reference TRBV2 and TRBJ1-4, the complete variable domain is EPEVTQTPSHQVTQMGQEVILRCVPISNHLYFYWYRQILGQKVEFLVSFYNNEISEKSEIFDDQFSVERPDGSNFTLKIRSTKLEDSAMYFCASSDDPFRGEKLFFGSGTQLSVL.